Shown below are 23 T cell receptor beta chains from a single sample sequenced in a study of T cells in Graves' hyperthyroidism and ophthalmopathy. TCR beta CDR3 region amplification was performed from RNA transcripts. The HTBI set primed first-round TCR CDR3 RT-PCR. TCRdb ran MiXCR on the multiplex PCR reads and lists one entry per CDR3 protein. Of 600,000 or so distinct CDR3 sequences in the sample, roughly 15% were seen once. Material for sequencing was blood. These receptor sequences come from a woman aged 45 to 65 with Graves' ophthalmopathy.

This clonotype was observed at least ten times. The CDR3 coding sequence is TGTGCCAGCAGTTTGGGACACGAAGCCTACGAGCAGTACTTC. Its protein is CASSLGHEAYEQYF. V and J are TRBV12-3 or TRBV12-4 and TRBJ2-7, with D maybe TRBD1 (6 bases). V gave up 3 bases and J gave up 2 bases, with 11 bases separating them. The CDR3 runs 14 residues.

With regard to this clonotype: This may stem from a read error, because a much larger clone lies one nucleotide away. The chain combines TRBV28 with TRBJ2-7, with D perhaps given as TRBD1 or TRBD2 (5 bases each). Looked up from germline, CDR1 is MDHEN and CDR2 is SYDVKM. The CDR3 loop spans 13 amino acids. V was pared by 9 bases and J by 1 base, with 13 bases between. DNA for the CDR3: TGTGCCAGTCAAAACAGGAGGTCCTACGAGCAGTACTTC. It encodes CASQNRRSYEQYF.

Turning to this clonotype: A much larger clone sits a single nucleotide away, making a read error possible. The V and J genes are TRBV28 and TRBJ2-5; D is uncertain. The CDR3 is 13 amino acids. Germline values: CDR1 MDHEN, CDR2 SYDVKM. The CDR3 loop is CASKESVQEIQYF. CDR3 bases: TGTGCCAGCAAAGAGTCGGTCCAAGAGATCCAGTACTTC. The variable domain in full, with the rest retrieved from reference TRBV28 and TRBJ2-5, is DVKVTQSSRYLVKRTGEKVFLECVQDMDHENMFWYRQDPGLGLRLIYFSYDVKMKEKGDIPEGYSVSREKKERFSLILESASTNQTSMYLCASKESVQEIQYFGPGTRLLVL.

At least ten counts were recorded for this clonotype. V and J are TRBV28 and TRBJ1-1, with D unclear. Trimming pared 6 bases from V and 7 bases from J, leaving 24 bases between. Germline V CDR1 and CDR2: MDHEN, SYDVKM. The CDR3 covers 16 residues. Here the CDR3 DNA reads TGTGCCAGCAGCCAACCGCTACAGTGGCGTTCGATTGAAGCTTTCTTT. This translates into CASSQPLQWRSIEAFF.

The genes are TRBV7-6 and TRBJ2-1, with TRBD2 identical over 8 bases. Trimming cost V 1 base and J 7 bases; bases outside gene matches: 6. The CDR3 totals 15 residues. Per germline, CDR1 SGHVS and CDR2 FNYEAQ. The CDR3 nucleotides are TGTGCCAGCAGCTTAGTTGGCGGGAGGATGAATGAGCAGTTCTTC. Translated, it gives CASSLVGGRMNEQFF.

This clonotype was observed at least ten times. The chain couples TRBV10-3 to TRBJ2-2, with D possibly being TRBD2 (6 bases). V gave up 3 bases and J gave up 0 bases, with 17 bases separating them. The CDR3 has 18 amino acids. Looked up from germline, CDR1 is ENHRY and CDR2 is SYGVKD. The CDR3 DNA sequence: TGTGCCATCAGTGAATGGGGGTTGGGCGGGACGAACACCGGGGAGCTGTTTTTT. It specifies CAISEWGLGGTNTGELFF.

There are many counts of this clonotype. The rearrangement links TRBV12-3 or TRBV12-4 to TRBJ2-1, with D unclear. There are 13 residues in the CDR3. The V and J ends lost 6 bases and 6 bases respectively, with 12 bases between them. CDR3 in DNA: TGTGCCAGCAGCCAGCGATCTAGCAATGAGCAGTTCTTC. Protein sequence: CASSQRSSNEQFF.

This clonotype was seen only a few times. The genes are TRBV29-1 and TRBJ2-6, with D hard to call. The length of the CDR3 is 12 residues. Germline CDR1 and CDR2: SQVTM and ANQGSEA. V lost 3 bases, J lost 0 bases, and 0 bases lay in between. As DNA, the CDR3 is TGCAGCGTTGACTCTGGGGCCAACGTCCTGACTTTC. Encoded protein: CSVDSGANVLTF.

Many counts were recorded for this clonotype. The chain joins TRBV28 to TRBJ1-5, with D maybe TRBD1 (5 bases). The CDR3 extends over 15 amino acids. V was cut by 7 bases and J by 3 bases, with 16 bases left in between. Per the germline V gene, CDR1 is MDHEN and CDR2 is SYDVKM. This CDR3 is CASTPRGFPNQPQHF. The CDR3 nucleotides are TGTGCCAGCACCCCAAGGGGATTCCCCAATCAGCCCCAGCATTTT.

This clonotype showed up many times. The rearrangement uses TRBV29-1 and TRBJ1-1, with TRBD1 as a possible D gene (6 bases). This CDR3 comprises 16 residues. The germline V and J ends were trimmed by 6 bases and 5 bases, with 25 bases remaining between them. Per the germline V gene, CDR1 is SQVTM and CDR2 is ANQGSEA. The CDR3 is CSVATEGARGGTEAFF. As DNA, the CDR3 is TGCAGCGTCGCAACCGAGGGAGCCAGGGGAGGGACTGAAGCTTTCTTT. The variable domain in full, with the rest retrieved from reference TRBV29-1 and TRBJ1-1, is SAVISQKPSRDICQRGTSLTIQCQVDSQVTMMFWYRQQPGQSLTLIATANQGSEATYESGFVIDKFPISRPNLTFSTLTVSNMSPEDSSIYLCSVATEGARGGTEAFFGQGTRLTVV.

At least ten counts were recorded for this clonotype. The chain uses TRBV11-2 and TRBJ2-7; 7 bases agree with TRBD1. Germline values: CDR1 SGHAT, CDR2 FQNNGV. The CDR3 loop spans 15 amino acids. After removal of 1 base from V and 5 bases from J, the junction contained 8 bases not matched to a gene. The CDR3 sequence: CASSLVYKGAHEQYF. In DNA form, the CDR3 reads TGTGCCAGCAGCTTAGTGTATAAGGGGGCTCACGAGCAGTACTTC.

This chain links TRBV10-3 with TRBJ2-5, with 12 bases that match TRBD2. Germline V gene lookup returns CDR1 ENHRY and CDR2 SYGVKD. Trimming took 7 bases from V and 2 from J; bases not matched to a gene: 5. The CDR3 has 15 residues. The DNA of the CDR3 is TGTGCCATCAAATCTCTAGCGGGAGGGCAAGAGACCCAGTACTTC. Protein: CAIKSLAGGQETQYF.

This clonotype occurred many times. The chain couples TRBV28 to TRBJ1-6, with 8 bases identical to TRBD1. V trimming: 3 bases; J trimming: 11 bases; junction bases outside the gene matches: 6. The CDR3 has 14 residues. Germline loops: CDR1 MDHEN, CDR2 SYDVKM. CDR3 nucleotide sequence: TGTGCCAGCAGTTTGTCCGACAGGGGTCCACCCCTCCACTTT. It encodes CASSLSDRGPPLHF.

This clonotype occurred many times. V usage is TRBV12-3 or TRBV12-4 and J usage is TRBJ2-3; the match to TRBD2 covers 8 bases. V lost 3 bases to trimming and J lost 11 bases; unmatched junction nucleotides: 13. The CDR3 is made up of 15 amino acids. DNA of the CDR3: TGTGCCAGCAGTTTCACGGGAGGGCCCGATCGATTGCAGTATTTT. Encoded protein: CASSFTGGPDRLQYF.

This clonotype was seen a few times. The CDR3 loop reads CASSSSVTSGRYRNEQFF. For the CDR3, the DNA is TGTGCCAGCAGCTCCAGCGTGACTAGCGGGAGGTACCGCAATGAGCAGTTCTTC. The chain carries TRBV7-2 and TRBJ2-1; 13 bases are shared with TRBD2. Losses at the gene ends were 4 bases for V and 6 bases for J; bases not matched to a gene: 12. This CDR3 has 18 amino acids. Germline-derived CDR1 and CDR2 are SGHTA and FQGNSA. Combining the CDR3 with reference TRBV7-2 and TRBJ2-1 gives the whole variable domain GAGVSQSPSNKVTEKGKDVELRCDPISGHTALYWYRQSLGQGLEFLIYFQGNSAPDKSGLPSDRFSAERTGGSVSTLTIQRTQQEDSAVYLCASSSSVTSGRYRNEQFFGPGTRLTVL.

This clonotype was detected ten times or more. J is TRBJ2-5 and V is TRBV11-3, with 9 positions matching TRBD1. Germline CDR1 SGHNT, CDR2 YENEEA. The CDR3 extends over 18 amino acids. J gave up 0 bases and V 4 bases, and 12 bases lay outside the gene matches. CDR3 residues: CASSSGQGSITYQETQYF. Written as DNA, the CDR3 is TGTGCCAGCAGCTCCGGACAGGGGTCGATAACGTACCAAGAGACCCAGTACTTC.

A single count supports this clonotype. The chain couples TRBV19 to TRBJ2-3, with 10 bases lining up with TRBD2. This CDR3 is built from 15 residues. The ends lost 10 bases at V and 7 bases at J; junction bases unmatched: 14. Germline V CDR1 and CDR2: LNHDA, SQIVND (reference sequence). CDR3 amino acids: CATLSRAGGPNTQYF. CDR3 coding DNA: TGTGCCACCCTTAGTCGAGCGGGAGGGCCGAATACGCAGTATTTT. Drawing the rest from reference TRBV19 and TRBJ2-3, the complete variable domain is DGGITQSPKYLFRKEGQNVTLSCEQNLNHDAMYWYRQDPGQGLRLIYYSQIVNDFQKGDIAEGYSVSREKKESFPLTVTSAQKNPTAFYLCATLSRAGGPNTQYFGPGTRLTVL.

J is TRBJ1-2 and V is TRBV20-1; no firm D call. Germline V gene lookup returns CDR1 DFQATT and CDR2 SNEGSKA (reference sequence). With 2 bases removed from V and 4 bases from J, the gap between germline ends came to 8 bases. This CDR3 has 12 residues. Here the CDR3 DNA reads TGCAGTGCTAGAATCAACATCTATGGCTACACCTTC. Residues: CSARINIYGYTF.

V usage is TRBV27 and J usage is TRBJ1-2, with a weak D call TRBD1 (6 bases). In germline, CDR1 is MNHEY, CDR2 SMNVEV (reference sequence). Trimming removed 5 bases at V and 5 bases at J, with 18 bases between. The CDR3 sequence is 15 residues long. CDR3 amino acids: CASSNERDTGYGYTF. The CDR3 DNA reads as TGTGCCAGCAGTAACGAACGGGACACGGGTTATGGCTACACCTTC.

This clonotype was detected many times. The V gene is TRBV7-9, the J gene TRBJ2-7; 11 nucleotides line up with TRBD2. V shed 10 bases and J 5 bases; nucleotides not matched to a gene: 13. The CDR3 extends over 15 amino acids. The germline V gene has CDR1 SEHNR and CDR2 FQNEAQ (reference sequence). The CDR3 nucleotides read TGTGCCACCATCACTAGCGGGAGTAGTGGAAACGAGCAGTACTTC. Its protein product is CATITSGSSGNEQYF.

This clonotype was counted at least ten times. The genes are TRBV30 and TRBJ1-1; D possibly corresponds to TRBD1 (5 bases). Germline assignment: CDR1 GTSNPN and CDR2 SVGIG (reference sequence). The CDR3 loop spans 14 amino acids. V lost 3 bases to trimming and J lost 7 bases, with 18 bases between them. The CDR3 DNA reads TGTGCCTGGAGGGCGGGACCGGGCGTAAGTGAAGCTTTCTTT. It translates to CAWRAGPGVSEAFF.

This clonotype showed up many times. This chain uses TRBV27 with TRBJ2-3, with a weak D call TRBD2 (5 bases). CDR3 length: 15 residues. Germline assignment: CDR1 MNHEY and CDR2 SMNVEV (reference sequence). V was pared by 1 base and J by 4 bases, with 12 bases between. The chain's CDR3 is CASSLYVGAPDTQYF. The CDR3 DNA is TGTGCCAGCAGTTTATATGTGGGAGCCCCAGATACGCAGTATTTT.

This clonotype was seen repeatedly, ten times or more. The V and J genes are TRBV11-3 and TRBJ1-1; TRBD1 aligns across 9 bases. The germline V gene encodes CDR1 SGHNT and CDR2 YENEEA. CDR3 length: 14 residues. Unmatched junction bases numbered 3, after V lost 3 bases and J lost 4 bases. CDR3 DNA sequence: TGTGCCAGCAGCTTGATACAGGGGGCCACTGAAGCTTTCTTT. It translates to CASSLIQGATEAFF.